This T cell receptor beta chain was identified during a study of T cells in Graves' hyperthyroidism and ophthalmopathy. Study-wide results and limits: Among thyroid clonotypes expanded above 0.001, most also appeared in blood. In simple terms, a model built on 13 V-J features told ophthalmopathy apart from stable hyperthyroidism.

With respect to this clonotype: Its antigen is not identified.

Amplification of TCR beta CDR3 regions was performed using RNA transcripts as template. The TCR CDR3 was amplified in a first-round RT-PCR using the HTBI primer set. TCRdb reprocessed the multiplex PCR reads via MiXCR and lists one record per CDR3 protein. The table includes about 290,000 distinct CDR3 sequences, roughly 19% detected once. The germline V gene encodes CDR1 DFQATT and CDR2 SNEGSKA (reference sequence). The CDR3 runs to 13 residues. Trimming stripped 5 bases from V and 9 bases from J, with 19 bases between. The material sequenced was blood. This clonotype was sampled from a man in his forties or fifties with Graves' ophthalmopathy. J is TRBJ2-5 and V is TRBV20-1, with D tentatively TRBD1 or TRBD2 (7 bases each). The CDR3 region has the DNA TGCAGTGCTCTGAGGGGGCGGGAGTGGTCCCAGTACTTC. It is translated as CSALRGREWSQYF.